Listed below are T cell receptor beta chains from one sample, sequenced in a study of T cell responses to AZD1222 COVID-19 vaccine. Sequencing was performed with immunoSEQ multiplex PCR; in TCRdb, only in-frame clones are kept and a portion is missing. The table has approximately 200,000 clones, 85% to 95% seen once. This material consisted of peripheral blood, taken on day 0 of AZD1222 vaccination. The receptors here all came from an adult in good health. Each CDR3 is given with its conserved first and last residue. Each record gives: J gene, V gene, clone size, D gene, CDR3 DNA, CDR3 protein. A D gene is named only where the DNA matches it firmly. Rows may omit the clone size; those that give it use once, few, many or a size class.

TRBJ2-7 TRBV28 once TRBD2 TGTGCCAGCAGTTTTCGTGGCGGGAGAGGGGTTGCCTACGAGCAGTACTTC CASSFRGGRGVAYEQYF
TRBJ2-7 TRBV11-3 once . TGTGCCAGCAGCTTAGGTGGCGGCTCCTACGAGCAGTACTTC CASSLGGGSYEQYF
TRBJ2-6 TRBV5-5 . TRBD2 TGTGCCAGCAGCACACAACGGGGGGCTGGGGCCAACGTCCTGACTTTC CASSTQRGAGANVLTF
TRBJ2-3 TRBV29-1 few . TGCAGCGTTCACCCTCTCGGGACAAGCACAGATACGCAGTATTTT CSVHPLGTSTDTQYF
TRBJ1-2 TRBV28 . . TGTGCCAGCATCGCAGGCCAGACGAACTATGGCTACACCTTC CASIAGQTNYGYTF
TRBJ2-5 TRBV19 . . TGTGCCAGTAGTATAGTAGGGAAGGCAGGCCGGGAGACCCAGTACTTC CASSIVGKAGRETQYF
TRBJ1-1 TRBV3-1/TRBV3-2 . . TGTGCCAGCAGCCACCTCGGACGGAAGAACACTGAAGCTTTCTTT CASSHLGRKNTEAFF
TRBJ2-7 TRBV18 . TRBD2 TGTGCCAGCTCACCGGGGAGGGGCGGGTACGAGCAGTACTTC CASSPGRGGYEQYF
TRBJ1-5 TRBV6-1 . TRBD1 TGTGCCAGCAGTGACCTGGCCCCGGGACAGGGTGTTCAGCCCCAGCATTTT CASSDLAPGQGVQPQHF
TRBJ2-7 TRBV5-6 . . TGTGCCAGCAGCTTACAGGGCTCATACGAGCAGTACTTC CASSLQGSYEQYF
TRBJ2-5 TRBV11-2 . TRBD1 TGTGCCAGCAGCTTATCCCTGACAGGGGCGAAACAAGAGACCCAGTACTTC CASSLSLTGAKQETQYF
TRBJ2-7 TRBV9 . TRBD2 TGTGCCAGCAGCATTTCCCCGGCGGGAGCTTTCTACGAGCAGTACTTC CASSISPAGAFYEQYF
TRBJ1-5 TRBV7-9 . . TGTGCCAGCAGCTTAGAGGGGCCGGGCAATCAGCCCCAGCATTTT CASSLEGPGNQPQHF
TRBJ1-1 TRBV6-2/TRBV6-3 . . TGTGCCAGCAGTTTGGACGAAAAAGCTTTCTTT CASSLDEKAFF
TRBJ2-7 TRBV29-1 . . TGCAGCGTACGGGGGGGGACAGGGTCTTACGAGCAGTACTTC CSVRGGTGSYEQYF
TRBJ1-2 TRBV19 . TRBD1 TGTGCCAGTAGTAAAACAGGGGACTTGTTATCCTATGGCTACACCTTC CASSKTGDLLSYGYTF
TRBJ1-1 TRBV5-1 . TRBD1 TGCGCCAGCAGCACGGGACAGGTGAACACTGAAGCTTTCTTT CASSTGQVNTEAFF
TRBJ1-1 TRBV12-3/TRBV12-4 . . TGTGCCAGCAGTTTAGGAGAGAACACTGAAGCTTTCTTT CASSLGENTEAFF
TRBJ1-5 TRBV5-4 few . TGTGCCAGCAGCTTGGACCGCGATCAGCCCCAGCATTTT CASSLDRDQPQHF